These T cell receptor beta chains were read from a single sample in a study of blood T cell repertoires in COVID-19. Method: immunoSEQ multiplex PCR; TCRdb's copy keeps in-frame clones and lacks some. The sample holds roughly 120,000 clones, just over 70% seen once. Sequenced input: peripheral blood. These receptors were collected from a human donor with acute or convalescent COVID-19. The donor label of this sample is uncertain. CDR3s include the opening cysteine and the closing phenylalanine or tryptophan. D genes are given only for firm matches. Clone sizes are given selectively: once, few, many, or a class where the clone is expanded.

V	D	J	size	DNA	CDR3
TRBV12-3/TRBV12-4	TRBD1	TRBJ1-1	.	TGTGCCAGCAGTTTATGGCAGGGGGGTGAAGCTTTCTTT	CASSLWQGGEAFF
TRBV18	.	TRBJ1-1	.	TGTGCCAGCTCACCTGACCTCGCCCCGGGATCTGAAGCTTTCTTT	CASSPDLAPGSEAFF
TRBV7-3	TRBD2	TRBJ2-7	.	TGTGCCAGCAGCTCCCGGGGGGGCAACTACGAGCAGTACTTC	CASSSRGGNYEQYF
TRBV7-3	.	TRBJ2-1	.	TGTGCCAGCAGCTTCGCAGGGTACAGAGACAATGAGCAGTTCTTC	CASSFAGYRDNEQFF
TRBV7-6	.	TRBJ1-3	.	TGTGCCAGCAGCTCCCAGGGGAGCTCTGGAAACACCATATATTTT	CASSSQGSSGNTIYF
TRBV27	TRBD1	TRBJ2-5	few	TGTGCCAGCAGTCCCCTGGACAGGGTAAACCAAGAGACCCAGTACTTC	CASSPLDRVNQETQYF
TRBV11-2	.	TRBJ1-1	.	TGTGCCAGCAGCTTCAGTTTGAACACTGAAGCTTTCTTT	CASSFSLNTEAFF
TRBV6-1	.	TRBJ1-3	.	TGTGCCAGCAGTGGGACAGATCCTAGCTCTGGAAACACCATATATTTT	CASSGTDPSSGNTIYF
TRBV28	TRBD2	TRBJ2-5	.	TGTGCCAGCAGTTTTGGAGGAGCGGGGGGGCGAGAGACCCAGTACTTC	CASSFGGAGGRETQYF
TRBV10-3	.	TRBJ1-3	few	TGTGCCATCACACCGGGAACTACTGGAAACACCATATATTTT	CAITPGTTGNTIYF
TRBV18	TRBD1	TRBJ1-6	.	TGTGCCAGCTCACCAGGGACAGGGAATTCACCCCTCCACTTT	CASSPGTGNSPLHF
TRBV21-1	.	TRBJ1-3	.	TGTGCCAGCAGCACTAGCTCTGGAAACACCATATATTTT	CASSTSSGNTIYF
TRBV3-1/TRBV3-2	.	TRBJ1-2	.	TGTGCCAGCAGCCAAGATTTTGGAGTCTATGGCTACACCTTC	CASSQDFGVYGYTF